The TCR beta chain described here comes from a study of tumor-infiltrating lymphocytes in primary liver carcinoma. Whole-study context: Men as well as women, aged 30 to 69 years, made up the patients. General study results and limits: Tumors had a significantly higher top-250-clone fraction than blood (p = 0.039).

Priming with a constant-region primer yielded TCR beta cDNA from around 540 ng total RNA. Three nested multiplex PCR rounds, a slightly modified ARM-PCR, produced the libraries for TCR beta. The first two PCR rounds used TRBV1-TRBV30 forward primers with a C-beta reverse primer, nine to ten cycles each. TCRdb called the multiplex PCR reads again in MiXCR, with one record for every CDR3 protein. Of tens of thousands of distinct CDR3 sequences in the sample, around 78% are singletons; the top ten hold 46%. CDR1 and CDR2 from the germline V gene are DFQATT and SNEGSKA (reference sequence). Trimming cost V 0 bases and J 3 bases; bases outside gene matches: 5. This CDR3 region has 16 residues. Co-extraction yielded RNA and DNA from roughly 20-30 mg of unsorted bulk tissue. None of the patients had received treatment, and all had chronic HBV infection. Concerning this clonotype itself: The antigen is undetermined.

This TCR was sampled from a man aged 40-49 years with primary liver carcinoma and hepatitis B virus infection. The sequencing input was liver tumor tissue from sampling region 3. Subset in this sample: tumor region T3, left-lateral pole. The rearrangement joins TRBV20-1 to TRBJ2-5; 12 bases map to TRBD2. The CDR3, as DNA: TGCAGTGCTAGAGATCGGCGACTAGCGGGAGAAGAGACCCAGTACTTC. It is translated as CSARDRRLAGEETQYF.